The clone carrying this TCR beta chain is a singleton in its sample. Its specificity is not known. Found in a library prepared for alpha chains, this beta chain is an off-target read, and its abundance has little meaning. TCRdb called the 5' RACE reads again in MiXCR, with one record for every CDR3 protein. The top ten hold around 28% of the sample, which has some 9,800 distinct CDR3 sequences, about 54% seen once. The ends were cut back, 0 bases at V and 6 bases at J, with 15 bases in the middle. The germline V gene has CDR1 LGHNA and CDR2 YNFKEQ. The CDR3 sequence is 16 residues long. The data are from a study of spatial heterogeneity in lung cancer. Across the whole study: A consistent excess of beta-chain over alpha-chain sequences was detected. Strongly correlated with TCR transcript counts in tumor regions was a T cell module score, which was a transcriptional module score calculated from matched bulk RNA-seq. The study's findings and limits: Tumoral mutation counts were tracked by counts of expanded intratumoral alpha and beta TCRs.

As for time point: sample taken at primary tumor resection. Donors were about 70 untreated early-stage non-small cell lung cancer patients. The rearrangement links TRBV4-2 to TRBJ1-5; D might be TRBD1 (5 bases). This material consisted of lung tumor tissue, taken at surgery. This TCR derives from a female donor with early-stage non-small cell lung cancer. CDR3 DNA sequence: TGTGCCAGCAGCCAAGATATAGGGGCAAGATCTCAGCCCCAGCATTTT. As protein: CASSQDIGARSQPQHF.